What follows are 22 T cell receptor beta chains derived from one specimen sequenced in a study of T cell responses to AZD1222 COVID-19 vaccine. The table came from immunoSEQ multiplex PCR; TCRdb's copy has only in-frame clones and leaves some out. The table records about 120,000 clones, around 83% of them present only once. Sequenced material: peripheral blood, taken 28 days after the second AZD1222 dose. These receptors all stem from an adult who received the AZD1222 COVID-19 vaccine.

DNA for the CDR3: TGTGCCAGCAGCGTAGGGACAGGGGCGACTGAAGCTTTCTTT. Protein: CASSVGTGATEAFF. The chain recombines TRBV9 with TRBJ1-1; 9 nucleotides match TRBD1. Unmatched junction bases numbered 2, after V lost 0 bases and J lost 5 bases. CDR1 is SGDLS, CDR2 YYNGEE, per germline. This CDR3 contains 14 residues.

V is TRBV29-1 and J is TRBJ2-7; D possibly matches TRBD1 or TRBD2 (5 bases each). This CDR3 is built from 13 residues. CDR1 SQVTM and CDR2 ANQGSEA come from the germline V gene. Trimming removed 6 bases at V and 6 bases at J, with 18 bases between. The CDR3 DNA is TGCAGCGTAGCCTGGGACCCCGAAGGCGAGCAGTACTTC. Translation: CSVAWDPEGEQYF.

This rearrangement joins TRBV7-2 to TRBJ2-5; no reliable D call. V gave up 0 bases and J gave up 9 bases, with 8 bases separating them. In germline, CDR1 is SGHTA, CDR2 FQGNSA. The CDR3 has 12 amino acids. Here the CDR3 reads CASSLAGSAQYF. In DNA form, the CDR3 reads TGTGCCAGCAGCTTAGCGGGCTCGGCCCAGTACTTC.

In regard to this clone: At one end, the junction sequence differs from germline, possibly due to a read error. The chain uses TRBV2 and TRBJ2-3; D is unresolved. The CDR3 is made up of 14 amino acids. Germline CDR1 reads SNHLY; CDR2 reads FYNNEI. The CDR3 DNA reads as TGTGCCAGCAGCGAAAGTAAGGGTACAGTTACGCAGTATTTT. Translating it yields CASSESKGTVTQYF.

J is TRBJ2-1 and V is TRBV2, with a tentative D call TRBD1 (6 bases). Germline V gives CDR1 SNHLY, CDR2 FYNNEI. Trimming took off 7 bases at V and 3 bases at J, with 10 bases between the two ends. The CDR3 runs 13 residues. As DNA, the CDR3 is TGTGCCAGCAACAGGGCTCTCTACAATGAGCAGTTCTTC. Protein product: CASNRALYNEQFF.

The CDR3 nucleotides read TGTGCCAGCCCAGGACAGGGGGCCGGTCCCCTCCACTTT. Residues: CASPGQGAGPLHF. This rearrangement joins TRBV21-1 to TRBJ1-6; TRBD1 reflects the table's D call only, with no check against the DNA. TRBV21-1 is shown as a pseudogene. The CDR3 loop spans 13 amino acids.

This clone came up a few times. This CDR3 reads CASSPKGFGGGETQYF. In DNA, the CDR3 is TGTGCCAGCAGCCCCAAAGGGTTTGGGGGGGGAGAGACCCAGTACTTC. The chain carries TRBV7-3 and TRBJ2-5; 7 bases align to TRBD2. The CDR3 spans 16 residues. Germline V CDR1 and CDR2: SGHTA, FQGTGA. V trimming: 5 bases; J trimming: 4 bases; junction bases outside the gene matches: 13.

This chain joins TRBV30 and TRBJ2-5; possible D gene TRBD2, 5 bases. Germline V gene data show CDR1 as GTSNPN and CDR2 as SVGIG (reference sequence). V gave up 3 bases and J gave up 2 bases, with 13 bases separating them. The CDR3 is made up of 14 amino acids. CDR3 amino acids: CAWRQDWVQETQYF. The CDR3 DNA is TGTGCCTGGAGGCAGGACTGGGTACAAGAGACCCAGTACTTC.

The genes are TRBV9 and TRBJ2-2; D is uncertain. CDR3 length: 14 amino acids. Deletions cut 0 bases from V and 4 bases from J, with 7 bases between. From germline, CDR1 is SGDLS and CDR2 YYNGEE. CDR3: CASSVEDLTGELFF. The CDR3 bases are TGTGCCAGCAGCGTAGAGGACCTCACCGGGGAGCTGTTTTTT. The variable domain in full, with the rest retrieved from reference TRBV9 and TRBJ2-2, is DSGVTQTPKHLITATGQRVTLRCSPRSGDLSVYWYQQSLDQGLQFLIQYYNGEERAKGNILERFSAQQFPDLHSELNLSSLELGDSALYFCASSVEDLTGELFFGEGSRLTVL.

The rearrangement uses TRBV2 and TRBJ2-3, with 12 bases identical to TRBD2. The V and J ends lost 7 bases and 1 base, in that order; junction bases with no gene match: 3. The CDR3 extends over 15 amino acids. Germline CDR1 SNHLY, CDR2 FYNNEI. The CDR3 DNA reads TGTGCCAGCAAACTAGCGGGGGGCCGCACAGATACGCAGTATTTT. Its translation: CASKLAGGRTDTQYF.

The DNA for the CDR3 is TGTGCCAGCAGCCGTGACTGGAGCGGGGGTAATGAGCAGTTCTTC. Residues: CASSRDWSGGNEQFF. V usage is TRBV9 and J usage is TRBJ2-1; 8 bases agree with TRBD2. V trimming: 4 bases; J trimming: 7 bases; junction bases outside the gene matches: 10. Germline V gene data show CDR1 as SGDLS and CDR2 as YYNGEE. The CDR3 totals 15 residues.

This clone was recorded only once. CDR3 in amino acids: CASSVATVRDSNQPQHF. The CDR3 nucleotides read TGTGCCAGCAGCGTAGCTACCGTCAGGGATAGCAATCAGCCCCAGCATTTT. The chain carries TRBV9 and TRBJ1-5; D perhaps matches TRBD1 (5 bases). The length of the CDR3 is 17 residues. CDR1 and CDR2 from the germline V gene are SGDLS and YYNGEE. V dropped 0 bases and J dropped 0 bases, with 13 bases sitting between them.

This clone was seen only a few times. CDR3 in DNA: TGTGCCAGCAGCGTACTGGTCAGCTCTGGGGCCAACGTCCTGACTTTC. Residues: CASSVLVSSGANVLTF. V usage is TRBV9 and J usage is TRBJ2-6; D ambiguous. CDR1 SGDLS and CDR2 YYNGEE come from the germline V gene. V was shortened by 1 base and J by 0 bases, with 8 bases between the two germline ends. The CDR3 contains 16 residues.

The V call is TRBV30, the J call TRBJ1-1; the D is unclear. The CDR3 consists of 13 residues. Germline CDR1 reads GTSNPN; CDR2 reads SVGIG (reference sequence). V was pared by 2 bases and J by 1 base, with 8 bases between. The CDR3 DNA is TGTGCCTGGAGTCGGCACCAGAACACTGAAGCTTTCTTT. Amino acid sequence: CAWSRHQNTEAFF.

The chain uses TRBV3-1 (or the pseudogene TRBV3-2) and TRBJ1-2, with a weak D call TRBD1 (6 bases). CDR1 and CDR2 (germline): LGHDT, YNNKEL (reference sequence). V lost 3 bases, J lost 8 bases, and 16 bases lay in between. This CDR3 spans 14 amino acids. The CDR3 DNA reads as TGTGCCAGCAGCCACATAGACAGGCCCTCGGGCTACACCTTC. Translated, it gives CASSHIDRPSGYTF.

This clone was counted between two and nine times. The CDR3 sequence is CASSFGQRNTEAFF. CDR3 bases: TGTGCCAGCAGTTTTGGGCAGAGGAACACTGAAGCTTTCTTT. V usage is TRBV27 and J usage is TRBJ1-1; D remains ambiguous. Germline lookup yields CDR1 MNHEY and CDR2 SMNVEV (reference sequence). V lost 3 bases, J lost 1 base, and 9 bases lay in between. The CDR3 runs to 14 residues.

This rearrangement joins TRBV10-1 to TRBJ2-5; TRBD1 matches at 10 bases. The ends lost 0 bases at V and 5 bases at J; junction bases unmatched: 6. There are 16 residues in the CDR3. Germline V gives CDR1 WNHNN, CDR2 SYGVQD (reference sequence). CDR3 sequence: CASSESIRTGGETQYF. CDR3 coding DNA: TGCGCCAGCAGTGAGTCGATCCGGACAGGGGGGGAGACCCAGTACTTC.

The chain links TRBV7-9 to TRBJ1-2; no firm D call. Trimming stripped 5 bases from V and 2 bases from J, with 6 bases between. The CDR3 loop spans 12 amino acids. In germline, CDR1 is SEHNR, CDR2 FQNEAQ (reference sequence). The CDR3 region has the DNA TGTGCCAGCAGCCCCGGGAACTATGGCTACACCTTC. It specifies CASSPGNYGYTF.

The CDR3 region has the DNA TGTGCCACCAGCACCCCAGGGAGGGAGCAGTACTTC. Translated, it gives CATSTPGREQYF. The rearrangement links TRBV15 to TRBJ2-7; possibly TRBD2 for D (6 bases). CDR1 and CDR2 from the germline V gene are LNHNV and YYDKDF (reference sequence). The CDR3 totals 12 residues. Deletions cut 4 bases from V and 7 bases from J, with 11 bases between.

The sample holds a few counts of this clone. The chain is built from TRBV7-2 and TRBJ1-1, with D hard to call. Deletions cut 4 bases from V and 1 base from J, with 7 bases between. The CDR3 consists of 13 residues. Per germline, CDR1 SGHTA and CDR2 FQGNSA. DNA for the CDR3: TGTGCCAGCAGCTACACGGCGAACACTGAAGCTTTCTTT. Encoded protein: CASSYTANTEAFF.

The chain is built from TRBV7-3 and TRBJ2-7; no clear D. CDR3 length: 15 amino acids. V lost 4 bases, J lost 2 bases, and 15 bases lay in between. The germline CDR1 and CDR2 sequences are SGHTA and FQGTGA. CDR3 bases: TGTGCCAGCAGCTCCGGACCCCCGCCGGCCTACGAGCAGTACTTC. Translation: CASSSGPPPAYEQYF.

The chain couples TRBV5-1 to TRBJ1-2, with TRBD1 as a possible D gene (5 bases). Per the germline V gene, CDR1 is SGHRS and CDR2 is YFSETQ. This CDR3 spans 13 amino acids. Between the trimmed V and J ends, which lost 9 bases and 6 bases, there was a span of 18 bases. The CDR3 DNA reads TGCGCCACCAGAGCGGGGACGGAGGATGGCTACACCTTC. It specifies CATRAGTEDGYTF.